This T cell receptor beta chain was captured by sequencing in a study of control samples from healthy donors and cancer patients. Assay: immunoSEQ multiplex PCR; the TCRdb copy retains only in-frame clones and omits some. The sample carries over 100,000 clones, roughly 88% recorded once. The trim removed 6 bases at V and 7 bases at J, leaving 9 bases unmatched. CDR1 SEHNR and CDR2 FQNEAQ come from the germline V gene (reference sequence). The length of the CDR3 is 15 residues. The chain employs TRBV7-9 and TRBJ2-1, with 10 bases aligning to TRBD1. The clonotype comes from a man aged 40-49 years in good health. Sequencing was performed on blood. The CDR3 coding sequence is TGTGCCAGCAGGTCCCCCGGACAGGGGGGAAATGAGCAGTTCTTC. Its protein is CASRSPGQGGNEQFF.